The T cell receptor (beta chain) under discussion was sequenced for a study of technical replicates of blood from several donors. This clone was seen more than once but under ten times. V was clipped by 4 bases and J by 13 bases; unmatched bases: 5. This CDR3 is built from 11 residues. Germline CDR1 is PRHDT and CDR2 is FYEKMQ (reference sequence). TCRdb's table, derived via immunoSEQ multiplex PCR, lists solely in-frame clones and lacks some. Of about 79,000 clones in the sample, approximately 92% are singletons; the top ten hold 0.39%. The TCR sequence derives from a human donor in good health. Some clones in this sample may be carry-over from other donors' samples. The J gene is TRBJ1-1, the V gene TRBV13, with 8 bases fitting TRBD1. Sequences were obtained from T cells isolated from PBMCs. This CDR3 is CASSSQGELFF. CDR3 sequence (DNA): TGTGCCAGCAGCTCACAGGGGGAACTTTTCTTT.